This T cell receptor beta chain was documented in a study of regulatory T cells in long-lasting Graves disease. Notes on the study in general: Persistent-disease Graves' patients showed less TCR diversity than new cases.

Regarding time point: persistent/refractory GD, antithyroid drugs over 5 years with positive TRAb. Scientists built the TCR library using RNA that was extracted from PBMCs. This clonotype was counted many times. Its antigen is unknown. Trimming pared 3 bases from V and 2 bases from J, leaving 17 bases between. The CDR3 extends over 16 amino acids. The germline gives CDR1 MNHEY, CDR2 SMNVEV (reference sequence). Relying on iRepertoire HTBI primers and Arm-PCR of CDR3 regions, the team built TCR beta libraries. Each CDR3 protein gets one entry after TCRdb re-called the multiplex PCR reads with MiXCR. The data show around 400,000 distinct CDR3 sequences, about 20% seen once.

The chain joins TRBV27 to TRBJ2-7; D not resolved. The source is a female donor with Graves disease. The specimen comprised peripheral blood mononuclear cells (PBMCs), sampled when the disease was refractory, from a patient treated with antithyroid drugs. DNA of the CDR3: TGTGCCAGCAGTTTCTCGCCTTCGGTCGTCACCTACGAGCAGTACTTC. As protein: CASSFSPSVVTYEQYF.